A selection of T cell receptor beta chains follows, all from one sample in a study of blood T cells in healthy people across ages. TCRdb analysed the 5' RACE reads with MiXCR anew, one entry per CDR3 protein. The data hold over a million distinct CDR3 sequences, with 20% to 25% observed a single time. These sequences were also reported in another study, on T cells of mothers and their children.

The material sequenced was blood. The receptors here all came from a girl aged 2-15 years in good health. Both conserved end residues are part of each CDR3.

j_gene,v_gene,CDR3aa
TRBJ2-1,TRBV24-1,CATSSLAGGRNEQFF
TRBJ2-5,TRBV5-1,CASSWKAAGAPWETQYF
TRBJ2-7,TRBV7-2,CASSFVGQNYEQYF
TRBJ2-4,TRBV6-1,CASRDGWGGDIQYF
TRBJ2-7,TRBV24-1,CATSDPTGQFGAYEQYF
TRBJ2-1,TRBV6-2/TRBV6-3,CASKWGNEQFF
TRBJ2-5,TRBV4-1,CASSQEAGASVETQYF
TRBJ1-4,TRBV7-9,CASSLGTEKLFF
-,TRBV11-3,CASSLTGVDYEQYF
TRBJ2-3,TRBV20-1,CSARVPEDTQYF
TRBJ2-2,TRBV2,CASSGRGVGELFF
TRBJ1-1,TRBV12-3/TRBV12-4,CASREPGNTEAFF
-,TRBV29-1,CSVGTLVYEQYF
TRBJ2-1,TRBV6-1,CASSEADWVSYNEQFF
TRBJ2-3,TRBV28,CASSVTITGDTQYF
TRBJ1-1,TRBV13,CASSFILQGMNTEAFF
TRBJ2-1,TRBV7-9,CASTEAGGPGNEQFF
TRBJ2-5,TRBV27,CASSTGGTQYF
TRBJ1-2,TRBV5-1,CASSWSREDGYTF
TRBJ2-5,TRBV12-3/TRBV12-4,CASSFEGLETQYF
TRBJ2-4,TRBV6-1,CASRRGGIASKNIQYF
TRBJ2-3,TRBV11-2,CASSLVHGLGALGTDTQYF
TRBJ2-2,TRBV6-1,CASSGGQGPNTGELFF
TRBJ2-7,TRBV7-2,CASSLGTTWEQYF
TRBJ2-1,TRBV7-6,CASSSAISSYNEQFF